These T cell receptor beta chains were read from a single sample in a study of ipilimumab plus nivolumab after autologous stem cell transplantation. Sequencing was performed with immunoSEQ multiplex PCR; in TCRdb, only in-frame clones are kept and a portion is missing. The table shows fewer than 20,000 clones, with approximately 80% occurring only once. The sample consisted of PBMCs, taken in a trial of ipilimumab plus nivolumab as post-transplant consolidation. These receptors originate from a male donor with diffuse large B-cell lymphoma. The CDR3 runs from the conserved cysteine through the conserved F or W.

TRBJ1-2 TRBV9 CASSVGWGLDYGYTF
TRBJ2-2 TRBV9 CASSVGGGELFF
TRBJ1-1 TRBV10-3 CATRQEQGGTEAFF
TRBJ1-1 TRBV18 CASSPSGVGYTEAFF
TRBJ1-1 TRBV5-6 CASSLRGVPMNTEAFF
TRBJ2-7 TRBV5-1 CASSLVPAEGAYEQYF
TRBJ2-1 TRBV2 CATPRGGDHLSEQFF
TRBJ1-5 TRBV19 CASRDDREGFNQPQHF
TRBJ2-5 TRBV5-1 CASSLSGLAVETQYF
TRBJ2-2 TRBV19 CASSPRTGFGYTGELFF